The sequence of this TCR beta chain was determined in a study of breast tumors, draining lymph nodes, adjacent tissues (dated by TCRdb to the mid-2010s). Regarding the study in general: The study compared TCR beta repertoires across tumor, adjacent nontumor tissue and axillary lymph nodes from breast cancer patients. The study was designed to assess the relationships and possible T-cell exchange between tumor, surrounding tissue and draining lymph node repertoires in human breast cancer. General conclusions and limits of the study: The similarity between tumor and nontumor tissue repertoires was significantly greater in luminal-like breast cancer than in basal-like breast cancer. Tumors showed preferential V and J gene usage, and their T-cell repertoire diversity fell below that of lymph nodes yet above that of nontumor tissue. The conclusion that tumor T cells originate in lymph nodes was framed as consistent with a hypothesis rather than directly demonstrated. The data were considered consistent with the idea that most tumor T cells come from the lymph node and then expand in tumor tissue.

The cysteine opens and the phenylalanine closes a CDR3 of 13 amino acids. The CDR3 DNA has 39 bases and is translated from base 1. Cut back by 6 bases and 1 base, the V and J ends lie 10 bases apart. According to the germline V gene, CDR1 reads WSHSY and CDR2 reads SAAADI. Lymph node samples were obtained from the axillary draining lymph nodes of breast cancer patients. Sequenced using an Illumina HiSeq 2000. TCR beta chain libraries were generated through multiplex PCR amplification. High-throughput sequencing was used to analyze the amplified TCR beta chain products. TCRdb reran the public reads through fastp at Q25 and MiXCR, keeping productive beta chains. Rows are unified per CDR3 protein, each entry keeping the most common DNA and genes. Recorded for this sample are 270,000 or so distinct CDR3 sequences; about 33% of them occurred a single time. The top ten clonotypes cover around 1% of the sample.

The sample holds many counts of this clonotype. Its cognate antigen has yet to be identified. Per-base qualities were not stored, and no clone one base away is much larger. Sequenced input: axillary lymph node tissue. This TCR was sampled from a female donor with breast cancer. Some clones in this sample may be carry-over from other donors' samples. The rearranged chain carries TRBV10-2 and TRBJ2-7; a weak D assignment points to TRBD1 (7 bases agree). The CDR3 in this case is CASRAGGSYEQYF. The nucleotides read TGCGCCAGCAGAGCAGGGGGGTCCTACGAGCAGTACTTC.